These 23 T cell receptor beta chains originate from one sample sequenced in a study of tumor-infiltrating lymphocytes in primary liver carcinoma. It was from roughly 20-30 mg of unsorted bulk tissue that RNA and DNA were co-extracted. Synthesis of TCR beta cDNA was carried out from around 540 ng total RNA with a constant-region primer. What produced the TCR beta libraries was three nested multiplex PCR rounds using slightly modified ARM-PCR. The first two PCR rounds used TRBV1-TRBV30 primers with a Cbeta primer, roughly 10 cycles each. Using its own MiXCR run on the multiplex PCR reads, TCRdb lists one record per CDR3 protein. The sample lists about 120,000 distinct CDR3 sequences, approximately 68% seen once, with 8.1% in the top ten. Specimen: tumor-adjacent normal liver tissue. The receptors derive from a woman aged 55-70 years with primary liver carcinoma and hepatitis B virus infection.

This clonotype was detected many times. The chain couples TRBV12-3 or TRBV12-4 to TRBJ1-2; TRBD1 aligns across 7 bases. This CDR3 comprises 14 residues. V lost 5 bases and J lost 8; bases outside the gene matches: 11. The CDR3 reads CASSIRQGGEGYTF. The CDR3 bases are TGTGCCAGCAGTATTCGACAGGGTGGAGAGGGCTACACCTTC.

As regards this clonotype: A much larger clone sits a single nucleotide away, making a read error possible. In DNA form, the CDR3 reads TGTGCCAGCAGTTCCGGATGGGTGGGAAACACCATATATTTT. This sequence encodes CASSSGWVGNTIYF. The genes are TRBV28 and TRBJ1-3; D gene unclear. Trimming shortened V by 4 bases and J by 4 bases, and 11 bases separated the two germline ends. This CDR3 is built from 14 residues. Germline loops: CDR1 MDHEN, CDR2 SYDVKM. Full variable domain (missing parts from reference TRBV28 and TRBJ1-3): DVKVTQSSRYLVKRTGEKVFLECVQDMDHENMFWYRQDPGLGLRLIYFSYDVKMKEKGDIPEGYSVSREKKERFSLILESASTNQTSMYLCASSSGWVGNTIYFGEGSWLTVV.

The chain is built from TRBV6-5 and TRBJ2-7; a weak D match, TRBD1 (6 bases). This CDR3 is 15 amino acids long. CDR1 MNHEY and CDR2 SVGAGI come from the germline V gene. V lost 9 bases and J 2 bases, leaving 20 bases between the germline ends. In nucleotides, the CDR3 is TGTGCCAGTAGCCTTGACAGGTTGATCCCCTACGAGCAGTACTTC. Translating it yields CASSLDRLIPYEQYF.

A remark on this clonotype: It may be a read error: a sequence one base away is much more abundant. The chain has TRBV7-9 and TRBJ1-1, with D maybe TRBD1 (6 bases). Germline V gene lookup returns CDR1 SEHNR and CDR2 FQNEAQ (reference sequence). V lost 1 base and J lost 1, with 13 bases in between. The CDR3 consists of 16 residues. The CDR3 sequence: CASSLGIGGWNTEAFF. Here the CDR3 DNA reads TGTGCCAGCAGCTTAGGGATAGGGGGATGGAACACTGAAGCTTTCTTT.

The chain links TRBV11-2 to TRBJ2-4, with 7 bases aligning to TRBD2. The CDR3 has 17 amino acids. From germline, CDR1 is SGHAT and CDR2 FQNNGV. J lost 8 bases, V lost 7 bases, and 20 bases had no gene match. DNA of the CDR3: TGTGCCAGCATCCCAGGCAGGCTATTAAGCGGGATGGACATTCAGTACTTC. Protein sequence: CASIPGRLLSGMDIQYF. Complete variable domain (other parts from reference TRBV11-2 and TRBJ2-4): EAGVAQSPRYKIIEKRQSVAFWCNPISGHATLYWYQQILGQGPKLLIQFQNNGVVDDSQLPKDRFSAERLKGVDSTLKIQPAKLEDSAVYLCASIPGRLLSGMDIQYFGAGTRLSVL.

On this clonotype itself: A junction boundary mismatches the germline segment, possibly from a read error. The V call is TRBV29-1, the J call TRBJ2-2; D tentatively reads TRBD1 or TRBD2 (5 bases each). The CDR3 loop spans 14 amino acids. CDR1 is SQVTM and CDR2 is ANQGSEA in the germline V gene. CDR3 nucleotides: TGCAGAGTTGTCGGCATGGGGGTTACCGGGGAGCTGTTTTTT. It encodes CRVVGMGVTGELFF.

This clonotype was picked up one time. V and J are TRBV14 and TRBJ1-1; 7 bases map to TRBD1. J was trimmed by 4 bases and V by 4 bases; bases with no gene match: 15. From germline, CDR1 is SGHDN and CDR2 FVKESK. The CDR3 consists of 17 residues. CDR3: CASSPFRDSLRSTEAFF. CDR3 nucleotides: TGTGCCAGCAGCCCCTTTCGGGACAGTCTTCGGAGCACTGAAGCTTTCTTT.

With regard to this clonotype: Its ends do not fully match the called genes, so a read error is possible. The V call is TRBV7-9, the J call TRBJ1-4; D unresolved. Looked up from germline, CDR1 is SEHNR and CDR2 is FQNEAQ (reference sequence). The CDR3 runs 13 residues. The CDR3 loop is CASNLDWDEKLFF. As DNA, the CDR3 is TGTGCCAGCAACTTAGATTGGGATGAAAAACTGTTTTTT. Full variable domain (remainder filled in from reference TRBV7-9 and TRBJ1-4): DTGVSQNPRHKITKRGQNVTFRCDPISEHNRLYWYRQTLGQGPEFLTYFQNEAQLEKSRLLSDRFSAERPKGSFSTLEIQRTEQGDSAMYLCASNLDWDEKLFFGSGTQLSVL.

V is TRBV24-1 and J is TRBJ2-3; D might be TRBD2 (6 bases). The CDR3 extends over 12 amino acids. Germline CDR1 is KGHDR and CDR2 is SFDVKD. Trimming stripped 12 bases from V and 3 bases from J, with 12 bases between. CDR3 amino acids: CAAGSGTDTQYF. The CDR3 region has the DNA TGTGCCGCCGGGAGCGGGACAGATACGCAGTATTTT.

Comment on this clonotype: At one end the junction does not follow the germline gene, possibly because of a read error. CDR3 in amino acids: CASSYGTSGGYYEHYF. In DNA, the CDR3 is TGTGCCAGCAGCTACGGAACTAGCGGGGGATACTACGAGCACTACTTC. V usage is TRBV11-2 and J usage is TRBJ2-7; 11 nucleotides line up with TRBD2. The CDR3 covers 16 residues. Germline CDR1 reads SGHAT; CDR2 reads FQNNGV.

Judged by abundance, this clonotype is medium-sized. The CDR3 bases are TGTGCCAGCAGCTTAGAACCGGCTAGCCAGGCCATTCAGTACTTC. Its translation is CASSLEPASQAIQYF. The V call is TRBV11-2, the J call TRBJ2-4; possibly TRBD2 for D (5 bases). Between the trimmed V and J ends, which lost 0 bases and 9 bases, there was a span of 15 bases. Germline V gives CDR1 SGHAT, CDR2 FQNNGV. The CDR3 runs to 15 residues.

Only one count was recorded for this clonotype. An end of the junction differs from the germline gene, which may be a read error. The V and J genes are TRBV5-1 and TRBJ1-2, with a tentative D call TRBD1 (5 bases). Germline V lookup: CDR1 SGHRS, CDR2 YFSETQ. The CDR3 runs to 15 residues. CDR3: CASSLSGAWGDGYTF. The CDR3, as DNA: TGTGCCAGCAGCTTGTCCGGGGCATGGGGAGATGGCTACACCTTC.

With regard to this clonotype: The conserved phenylalanine or tryptophan normally closing the CDR3 is absent here, so this likely arose from a read error. Because the CDR3's place on the DNA is in doubt, the DNA is left out and the CDR3 is given as listed by TCRdb. This chain links TRBV7-9 with TRBJ1-1; the tabulated D call, TRBD1, remains unverified against the DNA. The CDR3 sequence runs 14 residues, both termini included. The germline CDR1 and CDR2 sequences are SEHNR and FQNEAQ (reference sequence). The CDR3 sequence: CASSSTVGKAEAFI.

This clonotype was detected only once. Since a much larger clone is just one base distant, this may be a read error. The rearrangement uses TRBV30 and TRBJ2-7; D not resolved. This CDR3 comprises 14 residues. The germline V gene has CDR1 GTSNPN and CDR2 SVGIG (reference sequence). The CDR3 DNA follows: TGTGCCTGGAGCGGCCCCGAGACCCACTACGTGCAGTACTTC. It yields the protein CAWSGPETHYVQYF.

As concerns this clonotype: A much larger clone sits a single nucleotide away, making a read error possible. The CDR3 does not close with the conserved phenylalanine or tryptophan, likely indicating a read error. This rearrangement joins TRBV30 to TRBJ2-1; perhaps TRBD2 as D (5 bases). The CDR3 is 13 residues long. From germline, CDR1 is GTSNPN and CDR2 SVGIG (reference sequence). Trimming removed 0 bases from V and 9 bases from J, with 12 bases in between. The chain's CDR3 is CAWSVLRGSEQFC. CDR3 nucleotides: TGTGCCTGGAGTGTACTTCGGGGAAGTGAGCAGTTCTGC.

Points on this clonotype: The junction departs from the called germline gene at one end, perhaps through a read error. This chain connects TRBV28 to TRBJ1-2; D not resolved. The CDR3 totals 15 residues. CDR1 and CDR2 (germline): MDHEN, SYDVKM. The CDR3 DNA is TGTGCCGGCAGCCCATCGGCGAGTTTGGACTATGGCTACACCTTC. Translation: CAGSPSASLDYGYTF.

The sample holds many counts of this clonotype. The chain couples TRBV4-2 to TRBJ2-1; 10 nucleotides match TRBD2. With V trimmed by 6 bases and J by 12 bases, 20 bases remained unmatched. Germline lookup yields CDR1 LGHNA and CDR2 YNFKEQ. The CDR3 totals 17 residues. The CDR3 loop reads CASSPRVAGGLGYGQFF. The CDR3 DNA is TGTGCCAGCAGTCCCCGGGTAGCGGGAGGCCTGGGTTACGGGCAGTTCTTC.

The rearrangement uses TRBV11-3 and TRBJ2-1; 10 bases agree with TRBD2. CDR1 SGHNT and CDR2 YENEEA come from the germline V gene. CDR3 length: 15 amino acids. Unmatched junction bases numbered 13, after V lost 1 base and J lost 16 bases. DNA for the CDR3: TGTGCCAGCAGCTTAGGAACTAGCGGGACGCTTGAGTACTTCTTC. Protein: CASSLGTSGTLEYFF.

This clonotype appeared a single time. Compared with germline, one end of the junction differs, possibly owing to a read error. This sequence joins TRBV4-1 and TRBJ1-3; TRBD1 is a possible D gene (6 bases). Looked up from germline, CDR1 is MGHRA and CDR2 is YSYEKL. The CDR3 has 16 residues. CDR3 in DNA: TGCGCCTGCAGCCAACAAGGGGGACTTAGTGGAAACACCATATATTTT. It is translated as CACSQQGGLSGNTIYF.

Concerning this clonotype itself: The junction and the germline gene differ at one end; a read error may be behind it. J is TRBJ2-7 and V is TRBV4-1, with 9 nucleotides matching TRBD1. This CDR3 is built from 16 residues. Per germline, CDR1 MGHRA and CDR2 YSYEKL. CDR3 loop: CASSQDPGQGTYVQYF. The CDR3 DNA reads TGTGCCAGCAGCCAAGATCCGGGACAGGGAACCTACGTGCAGTACTTC.

In regard to this clonotype: This may be a read error: a much more frequent sequence differs by one nucleotide. CDR3 protein: CASSFTGPPGGYTF. CDR3 DNA sequence: TGCGCCAGCAGCTTTACAGGGCCGCCGGGGGGCTACACCTTC. The chain links TRBV5-1 to TRBJ1-2; D perhaps matches TRBD1 (6 bases). The CDR3 length is 14 residues. Trimming took 2 bases from V and 8 from J, leaving 16 bases between them. Germline CDR1 and CDR2: SGHRS and YFSETQ.

As to this clonotype: A junction end diverges from the germline sequence, so it may reflect a read error. The rearrangement links TRBV6-2 or TRBV6-3 to TRBJ2-4; D uncertain. The CDR3 has 16 amino acids. Germline V lookup: CDR1 MNHEY, CDR2 SVGEGT. The CDR3 DNA reads as TGTGCCACCAGTTACCAGTCCCTCGTGGGCAAAAACATTCAGTACTTC. This encodes CATSYQSLVGKNIQYF.

This clonotype was seen once. This chain links TRBV7-8 with TRBJ2-7; a weak D match, TRBD2 (6 bases). Germline V gene lookup returns CDR1 SGHVS and CDR2 FQNEAQ. This CDR3 spans 15 amino acids. Trimming took 5 bases from V and 7 from J, leaving 21 bases between them. The DNA for the CDR3 is TGTGCCAGCAGCGTAGGACGGAGGGCGATGGGGGAGCAGTACTTC. It codes for CASSVGRRAMGEQYF.